These 30 T cell receptor beta chains came from one sample sequenced in a study of T-cell memory formation after mild COVID-19. TCRdb ran MiXCR on the 5' RACE reads and lists one entry per CDR3 protein. The sample records roughly 220,000 distinct CDR3 sequences, roughly 10% being singletons. Sample: PBMCs or a T cell subset sorted from them (not recorded which). Receptors originate from a man younger than 30 who had mild COVID-19 (a few samples of this study predate the infection). Cell type and time point are not known.

This clonotype came up many times. This chain connects TRBV9 to TRBJ2-2, with a weak D call TRBD1 (6 bases). Germline values: CDR1 SGDLS, CDR2 YYNGEE. This CDR3 has 15 amino acids. V was pared by 5 bases and J by 2 bases, with 13 bases between. The CDR3 loop is CASSVGTLNTGELFF. CDR3 in DNA: TGTGCCAGCAGTGTCGGGACACTAAACACCGGGGAGCTGTTTTTT. The full variable domain, rest sourced from reference TRBV9 and TRBJ2-2, is DSGVTQTPKHLITATGQRVTLRCSPRSGDLSVYWYQQSLDQGLQFLIQYYNGEERAKGNILERFSAQQFPDLHSELNLSSLELGDSALYFCASSVGTLNTGELFFGEGSRLTVL.

This chain connects TRBV7-2 to TRBJ1-5; TRBD1 might be the D (5 bases). Germline-derived CDR1 and CDR2 are SGHTA and FQGNSA. There are 14 residues in the CDR3. V was cut by 6 bases and J by 7 bases, with 16 bases left in between. Written as DNA, the CDR3 is TGTGCCAGCAGGGCCCGCGGGGGAAACCAGCCCCAGCATTTT. Protein product: CASRARGGNQPQHF.

In this sample, this clonotype turned up a few times. The chain recombines TRBV7-3 with TRBJ1-1; 7 nucleotides match TRBD1. V was clipped by 5 bases and J by 11 bases; unmatched bases: 20. Germline CDR1 SGHTA, CDR2 FQGTGA. The CDR3 loop spans 16 amino acids. The CDR3 here is CASSPRGQLVTPRAFF. The CDR3 DNA follows: TGTGCCAGCAGCCCAAGGGGACAGCTCGTTACTCCCAGGGCTTTCTTT.

The rearrangement joins TRBV6-5 to TRBJ1-5, with D perhaps TRBD1 (6 bases). V gave up 6 bases and J gave up 6 bases, with 12 bases separating them. This CDR3 has 13 residues. Germline lookup yields CDR1 MNHEY and CDR2 SVGAGI. Here the CDR3 reads CASRGTLGQPQHF. CDR3 in DNA: TGTGCCAGCAGAGGGACACTGGGTCAGCCCCAGCATTTT.

CDR3 protein: CASSLESFGEQYV. The DNA of the CDR3 is TGCGCCAGCAGCTTGGAGAGTTTCGGCGAGCAGTACGTC. The chain joins TRBV5-1 to TRBJ2-7, with D unclear. The V end was cut by 0 bases, the J end by 6 bases, with 10 bases between. CDR1 is SGHRS, CDR2 YFSETQ, per germline. The CDR3 is made up of 13 amino acids.

This chain joins TRBV30 and TRBJ2-7; 9 bases match TRBD1. This CDR3 comprises 13 residues. The germline V gene encodes CDR1 GTSNPN and CDR2 SVGIG (reference sequence). J lost 7 bases, V lost 3 bases, and 7 bases had no gene match. CDR3 loop: CAWSGTGTGEQYF. In DNA form, the CDR3 reads TGTGCCTGGAGCGGGACAGGGACCGGAGAGCAGTACTTC.

This clonotype showed up just a few times. The CDR3 coding sequence is TGTGCCAGCAGTTACTCGATCAGGGGCCACTCCTACAATGAGCAGTTCTTC. It translates to CASSYSIRGHSYNEQFF. This chain links TRBV6-2 or TRBV6-3 with TRBJ2-1; a weak D match, TRBD1 (6 bases). The germline CDR1 and CDR2 sequences are MNHEY and SVGEGT. The CDR3 has 17 residues. Trimming removed 0 bases from V and 0 bases from J, with 12 bases in between.

Only a few counts were recorded for this clonotype. The V and J genes are TRBV6-2 or TRBV6-3 and TRBJ2-7; no reliable D call. Germline V gene lookup returns CDR1 MNHEY and CDR2 SVGEGT. This CDR3 has 13 amino acids. V lost 0 bases, J lost 4 bases, and 7 bases lay in between. In DNA, the CDR3 is TGTGCCAGCAGTTACTCGAGAGATTACGAGCAGTACGTC. Its translation is CASSYSRDYEQYV.

The gene calls are TRBV7-9 and TRBJ2-6; TRBD2 might be the D (6 bases). The CDR3 runs 18 residues. V dropped 5 bases and J dropped 1 base, with 18 bases sitting between them. Germline values: CDR1 SEHNR, CDR2 FQNEAQ (reference sequence). CDR3 sequence reads: CASSGRRGWISGANVLTF. DNA of the CDR3: TGTGCCAGCAGCGGACGCCGGGGGTGGATATCTGGGGCCAACGTCCTGACTTTC.

This clonotype was recorded at least ten times. This chain connects TRBV5-1 to TRBJ1-5; 10 bases agree with TRBD1. The junction had 12 bases not matched to a gene; V was cut back by 1 base and J by 5 bases. Germline CDR1 is SGHRS and CDR2 is YFSETQ. The CDR3 covers 18 residues. The CDR3 region has the DNA TGCGCCAGCAGCTTGAGCCCGTCCCGGGACAGGGGTCATCAGCCCCAGCATTTT. Translating it yields CASSLSPSRDRGHQPQHF.

This clonotype has at least ten counts. The chain combines TRBV6-2 or TRBV6-3 with TRBJ2-1; 11 bases align to TRBD2. CDR3 size: 16 residues. Germline assignment: CDR1 MNHEY and CDR2 SVGEGT. Trimming cost V 2 bases and J 4 bases; bases outside gene matches: 4. The CDR3 DNA reads TGTGCCAGCAGTTACCTAGCGGGGGGTATATACAATGAGCAGTTCTTC. Protein: CASSYLAGGIYNEQFF.

The CDR3 loop is CASQTYEQYF. For the CDR3, the DNA is TGCGCCAGCCAGACGTACGAGCAGTACTTC. V gene TRBV5-1 combines with J gene TRBJ2-7, with unresolved D. This CDR3 region has 10 residues. Trimming pared 7 bases from V and 4 bases from J, leaving 6 bases between. Looked up from germline, CDR1 is SGHRS and CDR2 is YFSETQ.

This clonotype has just a few counts. The chain couples TRBV9 to TRBJ2-5; 9 nucleotides align to TRBD2. After removal of 4 bases from V and 1 base from J, the junction contained 8 bases not matched to a gene. This CDR3 spans 16 amino acids. Germline CDR1 is SGDLS and CDR2 is YYNGEE. Here the CDR3 DNA reads TGTGCCAGCAGCATCACCGGGACTAGCCCCCAAGAGACCCAGTACTTC. This sequence encodes CASSITGTSPQETQYF.

This clonotype occurred a few times. The V call is TRBV5-1, the J call TRBJ1-2; 10 bases are shared with TRBD1. This CDR3 comprises 15 residues. The V segment lost 2 bases and the J segment 8 bases; nucleotides outside the gene matches: 9. Germline V gene lookup returns CDR1 SGHRS and CDR2 YFSETQ. Written as DNA, the CDR3 is TGCGCCAGCAGCTTTTCGGGACAGGGGCTCGGAGGCTACACCTTC. It encodes CASSFSGQGLGGYTF.

This clonotype came up a few times. V gene TRBV7-9 combines with J gene TRBJ2-5, with 8 bases fitting TRBD2. V lost 3 bases and J lost 5; bases outside the gene matches: 5. CDR1 and CDR2 (germline): SEHNR, FQNEAQ (reference sequence). This CDR3 is 14 amino acids long. The DNA of the CDR3 is TGTGCCAGCAGCTTGGGGTCGGGAGGGGAGACCCAGTACTTC. Its protein is CASSLGSGGETQYF. The full variable domain, with the rest looked up from reference TRBV7-9 and TRBJ2-5, is DTGVSQNPRHKITKRGQNVTFRCDPISEHNRLYWYRQTLGQGPEFLTYFQNEAQLEKSRLLSDRFSAERPKGSFSTLEIQRTEQGDSAMYLCASSLGSGGETQYFGPGTRLLVL.

This clonotype occurred once. The rearrangement uses TRBV28 and TRBJ1-5; D not resolved. CDR1 is MDHEN, CDR2 SYDVKM, per germline. The CDR3 runs to 16 residues. V lost 2 bases and J lost 0, with 11 bases in between. The CDR3: CASSLVASLSNQPQHF. CDR3 sequence (DNA): TGTGCCAGCAGTTTAGTGGCCAGTCTTAGCAATCAGCCCCAGCATTTT.

The chain links TRBV5-4 to TRBJ2-6; D ambiguous. The CDR3 consists of 15 residues. Trimming pared 4 bases from V and 2 bases from J, leaving 10 bases between. CDR1 is SGHNT and CDR2 is YYREEE in the germline V gene (reference sequence). CDR3 in DNA: TGTGCCAGCAGCATCCGGTGGGCTGGGGCCAACGTCCTGACTTTC. Its translation is CASSIRWAGANVLTF.

This clonotype was seen a handful of times. The genes are TRBV5-1 and TRBJ2-7; D possibly corresponds to TRBD1 (6 bases). The germline V and J ends were trimmed by 3 bases and 1 base, with 8 bases remaining between them. Germline-derived CDR1 and CDR2 are SGHRS and YFSETQ. The CDR3 loop spans 13 amino acids. The CDR3 DNA sequence: TGCGCCAGCAGCTATGGACAGTCCTACGAGCAGTACTTC. Translated: CASSYGQSYEQYF. Full variable domain (remainder filled in from reference TRBV5-1 and TRBJ2-7): KAGVTQTPRYLIKTRGQQVTLSCSPISGHRSVSWYQQTPGQGLQFLFEYFSETQRNKGNFPGRFSGRQFSNSRSEMNVSTLELGDSALYLCASSYGQSYEQYFGPGTRLTVT.

The chain has TRBV6-1 and TRBJ1-5; D is undetermined. In germline, CDR1 is MNHNS, CDR2 SASEGT. V shed 4 bases and J shed 7 bases, with 11 bases lying between them. There are 13 residues in the CDR3. The CDR3 is CASSAGEVQPQHF. The CDR3 DNA reads as TGTGCCAGCAGTGCGGGTGAGGTCCAGCCCCAGCATTTT.

This clonotype was counted between two and nine times. J is TRBJ2-5 and V is TRBV5-1, with unresolved D. With 6 bases removed from V and 1 base from J, the gap between germline ends came to 10 bases. The CDR3 is 13 residues long. CDR1 and CDR2 (germline): SGHRS, YFSETQ. This CDR3 reads CASILAPQETQYF. CDR3 DNA sequence: TGCGCCAGCATCCTCGCCCCCCAAGAGACCCAGTACTTC.

The J gene is TRBJ2-7, the V gene TRBV20-1, with D uncertain. CDR3 size: 13 residues. Germline V gene sequence: CDR1 DFQATT, CDR2 SNEGSKA (reference sequence). V shed 3 bases and J shed 3 bases, with 12 bases lying between them. CDR3 sequence: CSASKDPNYEQYF. CDR3 DNA: TGCAGTGCTAGTAAGGACCCGAACTACGAGCAGTACTTC.

The chain recombines TRBV24-1 with TRBJ1-1, with a tentative D call TRBD1 (5 bases). Trimming took 4 bases from V and 7 from J, leaving 12 bases between them. Germline V gives CDR1 KGHDR, CDR2 SFDVKD. CDR3 size: 13 residues. In nucleotides, the CDR3 is TGTGCCACCAGTGACACAGGACCGGTTGAAGCTTTCTTT. Amino acid sequence: CATSDTGPVEAFF.

This clonotype turned up a few times. The J gene is TRBJ1-6, the V gene TRBV20-1; a weak D match, TRBD1 (6 bases). V lost 5 bases and J lost 7, with 12 bases in between. The length of the CDR3 is 13 residues. Per germline, CDR1 DFQATT and CDR2 SNEGSKA (reference sequence). CDR3 sequence: CSALKGGNSPLHF. The CDR3 DNA is TGCAGTGCTCTGAAGGGGGGGAATTCACCCCTCCACTTT.

Here the CDR3 DNA reads TGCAGTGCTAGAGCTAGCACTAGCGGGGGGGCGCACACCGGGGAGCTGTTTTTT. Translated, it gives CSARASTSGGAHTGELFF. V usage is TRBV20-1 and J usage is TRBJ2-2, with 13 bases lining up with TRBD2. Germline CDR1 reads DFQATT; CDR2 reads SNEGSKA (reference sequence). Trimming removed 1 base from V and 3 bases from J; junction bases left unmatched: 8. This CDR3 spans 18 amino acids.

In this sample, this clonotype turned up a few times. The chain has TRBV12-3 or TRBV12-4 and TRBJ2-7; 9 bases align to TRBD2. V lost 1 base to trimming and J lost 5 bases; unmatched junction nucleotides: 6. The CDR3 is made up of 15 amino acids. This chain's CDR3 is CASSLGLAGLNEQYV. The CDR3 DNA reads TGTGCCAGCAGTTTAGGGCTAGCGGGGCTAAACGAGCAGTACGTC.

The genes are TRBV5-5 and TRBJ1-6; tentatively, D is TRBD1 (5 bases). Germline V gene sequence: CDR1 SGHKS, CDR2 YYEKEE (reference sequence). The V gene lost 5 bases and the J gene lost 7 bases, with 16 bases spanning the gap. This CDR3 spans 15 amino acids. The DNA of the CDR3 is TGTGCCAGCAGGCCGATGGGGACGGCAAATTCACCCCTCCACTTT. Its translation: CASRPMGTANSPLHF.

This clonotype was counted at least ten times. The chain links TRBV25-1 to TRBJ2-1; 13 nucleotides align to TRBD2. The junction had 9 bases not matched to a gene; V was cut back by 5 bases and J by 8 bases. The CDR3 runs to 16 residues. CDR1 and CDR2 from the germline V gene are MGHDK and SYGVNS. The CDR3 bases are TGTGCCAGCAGTAAGGGACTAGCGGGGATGCGGGATGAGCAGTTCTTC. Amino acids: CASSKGLAGMRDEQFF.

This clonotype was counted only a few times. The V call is TRBV11-1, the J call TRBJ2-1; TRBD2 is a possible D gene (6 bases). Germline V lookup: CDR1 SGHAT, CDR2 FQDESV (reference sequence). The CDR3 spans 15 residues. V lost 1 base and J lost 10, with 17 bases in between. The CDR3 loop reads CASSLGLGPLGEQFF. In DNA form, the CDR3 reads TGTGCCAGCAGCTTAGGACTAGGCCCCCTTGGGGAGCAGTTCTTC.

This clonotype was detected many times. The J gene is TRBJ2-2, the V gene TRBV7-8; D assignment may be TRBD1 or TRBD2 (5 bases each). Trimming pared 11 bases from V and 0 bases from J, leaving 22 bases between. The CDR3 contains 17 residues. CDR1 and CDR2 (germline): SGHVS, FQNEAQ. In nucleotides, the CDR3 is TGTGCCTGGGGACGGCTACTTCTGGGTTCGAACACCGGGGAGCTGTTTTTT. It codes for CAWGRLLLGSNTGELFF.

The V call is TRBV18, the J call TRBJ1-3; D is undetermined. CDR1 is KGHSH and CDR2 is LQKENI in the germline V gene. V was clipped by 4 bases and J by 0 bases, with 13 bases between them. This CDR3 contains 16 residues. CDR3 sequence: CASSLDLPDSGNTIYF. The CDR3 nucleotides are TGTGCCAGCTCACTGGACCTCCCCGACTCTGGAAACACCATATATTTT.